The 31 T cell receptor beta chains in this list originate from one sample, sequenced in a study of blood T cell repertoires in COVID-19. Here immunoSEQ multiplex PCR was the method, and the copy in TCRdb shows in-frame clones only, minus some. The sample comprises about 260,000 clones, about 85% of which are singletons, and about 4% rests with the top ten. Material for sequencing was peripheral blood. The source of these receptors is a young man with active or convalescent COVID-19.

The gene calls are TRBV3-1 (or the pseudogene TRBV3-2) and TRBJ2-5; 7 nucleotides agree with TRBD1. The V segment lost 4 bases and the J segment 4 bases; nucleotides outside the gene matches: 6. CDR3 length equals 14 residues. CDR1 LGHDT and CDR2 YNNKEL come from the germline V gene (reference sequence). In DNA form, the CDR3 reads TGTGCCAGCAGCCCGACAGGGACCCCAGAGACCCAGTACTTC. It specifies CASSPTGTPETQYF.

The CDR3 reads CASSTGGDYEQYF. The CDR3 nucleotides read TGCGCCAGCAGCACAGGGGGCGACTACGAGCAGTACTTC. The chain has TRBV5-1 and TRBJ2-7, with 9 positions matching TRBD1. Unmatched junction bases numbered 2, after V lost 4 bases and J lost 3 bases. The germline CDR1 and CDR2 sequences are SGHRS and YFSETQ. CDR3 length: 13 amino acids.

The rearrangement uses TRBV5-1 and TRBJ1-6, with unresolved D. The V end lost 5 bases, the J end lost 14 bases, and 14 bases lay between the germline ends. CDR3 length: 12 residues. Germline assignment: CDR1 SGHRS and CDR2 YFSETQ. CDR3 DNA sequence: TGCGCCAGCAGAAAGGAGGTTGGGGCCCTCCACTTT. Its protein product is CASRKEVGALHF.

V usage is TRBV6-5 and J usage is TRBJ1-1; D unclear. Per germline, CDR1 MNHEY and CDR2 SVGAGI. Deletions cut 8 bases from V and 1 base from J, with 11 bases between. The CDR3 contains 13 residues. CDR3 DNA sequence: TGTGCCAGCTTAATAGAGCGGAACACTGAAGCTTTCTTT. This translates into CASLIERNTEAFF.

The chain combines TRBV6-9 with TRBJ1-1; 7 positions match TRBD1. Germline CDR1 is MNHGY and CDR2 is SVAAGI. The junction had 13 bases not matched to a gene; V was cut back by 10 bases and J by 5 bases. The CDR3 sequence is 14 residues long. The CDR3 protein is CATQGNPKRTEAFF. In DNA, the CDR3 is TGTGCCACACAGGGGAATCCGAAGAGGACTGAAGCTTTCTTT.

The J gene is TRBJ1-1, the V gene TRBV5-4; no reliable D call. CDR1 is SGHNT, CDR2 YYREEE, per germline (reference sequence). This CDR3 is 15 amino acids long. V dropped 4 bases and J dropped 7 bases, with 20 bases sitting between them. The CDR3 DNA sequence: TGTGCCAGCAGCCCCCTCCGTGCGGCGCAAAATGAAGCTTTCTTT. It specifies CASSPLRAAQNEAFF. The whole variable domain, filled in from reference TRBV5-4 and TRBJ1-1, reads ETGVTQSPTHLIKTRGQQVTLRCSSQSGHNTVSWYQQALGQGPQFIFQYYREEENGRGNFPPRFSGLQFPNYSSELNVNALELDDSALYLCASSPLRAAQNEAFFGQGTRLTVV.

V usage is TRBV21-1 and J usage is TRBJ1-1. TRBV21-1 is deemed a pseudogene. The CDR3 totals 15 residues. CDR3 in amino acids: CASSLGAGGTDEAFF. CDR3 sequence (DNA): TGTGCCAGCAGCCTAGGGGCGGGGGGGACAGATGAAGCTTTCTTT.

This chain joins TRBV5-1 and TRBJ2-7; a possible D gene is TRBD2 (6 bases). Germline values: CDR1 SGHRS, CDR2 YFSETQ. There are 15 residues in the CDR3. Trimming cost V 2 bases and J 4 bases, with 16 bases left between them. The CDR3 nucleotides are TGCGCCAGCAGCTTCGGCGGGATCTTGTCTTACGAGCAGTACTTC. Protein: CASSFGGILSYEQYF.

This chain connects TRBV6-5 to TRBJ2-3; 12 bases align to TRBD2. J gave up 5 bases and V 8 bases, and 5 bases lay outside the gene matches. Germline V lookup: CDR1 MNHEY, CDR2 SVGAGI. The CDR3 is 14 amino acids. The CDR3, as DNA: TGTGCCAGCCGACAGGGACTAGCGGGAGATACGCAGTATTTT. Protein sequence: CASRQGLAGDTQYF.

This clone was observed once. The rearrangement joins TRBV5-6 to TRBJ2-3; 7 bases are a match to TRBD2. CDR1 is SGHDT, CDR2 YYEEEE, per germline. The junction had 8 bases not matched to a gene; V was cut back by 5 bases and J by 2 bases. The CDR3 runs 15 residues. CDR3 protein: CASSGGSGTTDTQYF. As DNA, the CDR3 is TGTGCCAGCAGTGGTGGAAGCGGGACCACAGATACGCAGTATTTT.

This clone has more than one count but fewer than ten. This chain links TRBV5-1 with TRBJ2-3; possible D gene TRBD2, 5 bases. The CDR3 is made up of 14 amino acids. The V and J ends lost 2 bases and 1 base respectively, with 8 bases between them. CDR1 and CDR2 from the germline V gene are SGHRS and YFSETQ. CDR3 bases: TGCGCCAGCAGCTTTACTAGTGGCACAGATACGCAGTATTTT. This gives the protein CASSFTSGTDTQYF.

The chain carries TRBV5-6 and TRBJ2-4; a weak D match, TRBD1 (6 bases). CDR1 SGHDT and CDR2 YYEEEE come from the germline V gene. V shed 4 bases and J shed 6 bases, with 14 bases lying between them. The CDR3 has 14 amino acids. CDR3 nucleotides: TGTGCCAGCAGCGGACAGCTAATACCAAACATTCAGTACTTC. Protein product: CASSGQLIPNIQYF.

This rearrangement joins TRBV18 to TRBJ1-4; D gene uncertain. Germline V gene lookup returns CDR1 KGHSH and CDR2 LQKENI. This CDR3 spans 15 amino acids. V was cut by 3 bases and J by 3 bases, with 11 bases left in between. This chain's CDR3 is CASSPGETSNEKLFF. In DNA, the CDR3 is TGTGCCAGCTCACCTGGGGAGACTTCTAATGAAAAACTGTTTTTT.

This rearrangement joins TRBV27 to TRBJ1-5, with 8 bases lining up with TRBD1. Germline lookup yields CDR1 MNHEY and CDR2 SMNVEV (reference sequence). The CDR3 has 14 residues. V trimming: 5 bases; J trimming: 5 bases; junction bases outside the gene matches: 5. CDR3 nucleotide sequence: TGTGCCAGCAGTCGTACAGGGGGGGATCAGCCCCAGCATTTT. As protein: CASSRTGGDQPQHF.

The rearrangement joins TRBV3-1 (or the pseudogene TRBV3-2) to TRBJ2-1; 7 nucleotides match TRBD1. Germline lookup yields CDR1 LGHDT and CDR2 YNNKEL (reference sequence). The CDR3 contains 14 residues. The V segment lost 1 base and the J segment 9 bases; nucleotides outside the gene matches: 6. The CDR3 here is CASSQGTGWAEQFF. The CDR3 DNA reads TGTGCCAGCAGCCAAGGGACAGGCTGGGCTGAGCAGTTCTTC.

CDR3 in amino acids: CASSSTGKDGEQYF. The CDR3 DNA reads as TGCGCCAGCAGCTCGACAGGGAAGGACGGCGAGCAGTACTTC. The V and J genes are TRBV5-1 and TRBJ2-7, with 7 bases lining up with TRBD1. V shed 3 bases and J 6 bases; nucleotides not matched to a gene: 9. The CDR3 contains 14 residues. The V gene's germline CDR1 is SGHRS and CDR2 YFSETQ.

V gene TRBV28 combines with J gene TRBJ2-6; maybe TRBD1 (5 bases). Deletions cut 5 bases from V and 0 bases from J, with 14 bases between. Germline-derived CDR1 and CDR2 are MDHEN and SYDVKM. CDR3 size: 17 residues. Written as DNA, the CDR3 is TGTGCCAGCAGTCAGGGCAGTCGAATCTCTGGGGCCAACGTCCTGACTTTC. As protein: CASSQGSRISGANVLTF. Full variable domain (rest looked up from reference TRBV28 and TRBJ2-6): DVKVTQSSRYLVKRTGEKVFLECVQDMDHENMFWYRQDPGLGLRLIYFSYDVKMKEKGDIPEGYSVSREKKERFSLILESASTNQTSMYLCASSQGSRISGANVLTFGAGSRLTVL.

The chain is built from TRBV5-1 and TRBJ1-6; TRBD1 might be the D (6 bases). Looked up from germline, CDR1 is SGHRS and CDR2 is YFSETQ. The CDR3 is 14 amino acids. With 0 bases removed from V and 10 bases from J, the gap between germline ends came to 11 bases. CDR3 in amino acids: CASSLEGQLSPLHF. As DNA, the CDR3 is TGCGCCAGCAGCTTGGAAGGACAGCTATCACCCCTCCACTTT.

The V call is TRBV24-1, the J call TRBJ2-1; TRBD1 agrees at 8 bases. Germline-derived CDR1 and CDR2 are KGHDR and SFDVKD. J lost 5 bases, V lost 8 bases, and 1 base had no gene match. This CDR3 is built from 12 residues. For the CDR3, the DNA is TGTGCCACCAACAGGGGGGACAATGAGCAGTTCTTC. Translated: CATNRGDNEQFF.

CDR3 bases: TGTGCCAGCAGTTCTCACCCCCAGGAACCTTTCTTT. Encoded protein: CASSSHPQEPFF. V is TRBV28 and J is TRBJ1-1; D is undetermined. Trimming took off 4 bases at V and 12 bases at J, with 15 bases between the two ends. The CDR3 extends over 12 amino acids. Germline CDR1 MDHEN, CDR2 SYDVKM.

The V and J genes are TRBV3-1 (or the pseudogene TRBV3-2) and TRBJ2-2, with D perhaps matching TRBD1 (5 bases). Germline V gene data show CDR1 as LGHDT and CDR2 as YNNKEL (reference sequence). The germline V and J ends were trimmed by 3 bases and 4 bases, with 15 bases remaining between them. CDR3 length: 16 amino acids. DNA for the CDR3: TGTGCCAGCAGCCAGTATAAAGGGGTGGCCACCGGGGAGCTGTTTTTT. Translated: CASSQYKGVATGELFF.

J is TRBJ1-1 and V is TRBV7-2; weak D call: TRBD1 (5 bases). Trimming pared 2 bases from V and 7 bases from J, leaving 11 bases between. This CDR3 is built from 13 residues. Per germline, CDR1 SGHTA and CDR2 FQGNSA. CDR3 residues: CASSLLGGDEAFF. CDR3 nucleotide sequence: TGTGCCAGCAGCTTATTGGGGGGGGATGAAGCTTTCTTT.

This rearrangement joins TRBV19 to TRBJ2-1; 9 bases line up with TRBD1. The CDR3 is 16 amino acids. Trimming removed 7 bases from V and 12 bases from J; junction bases left unmatched: 19. Germline V CDR1 and CDR2: LNHDA, SQIVND (reference sequence). CDR3: CASNPLRGQGLIGQFF. Here the CDR3 DNA reads TGTGCCAGTAATCCCCTTCGGGGACAGGGATTGATTGGGCAGTTCTTC. The complete variable domain, with remaining parts taken from reference TRBV19 and TRBJ2-1, reads DGGITQSPKYLFRKEGQNVTLSCEQNLNHDAMYWYRQDPGQGLRLIYYSQIVNDFQKGDIAEGYSVSREKKESFPLTVTSAQKNPTAFYLCASNPLRGQGLIGQFFGPGTRLTVL.

The chain joins TRBV7-8 to TRBJ2-5, with D perhaps matching TRBD2 (6 bases). CDR1 and CDR2 from the germline V gene are SGHVS and FQNEAQ. V was clipped by 1 base and J by 4 bases, with 10 bases between them. The CDR3 is made up of 14 amino acids. DNA of the CDR3: TGTGCCAGCAGCTTAGAGACAGCGGGAGAGACCCAGTACTTC. As protein: CASSLETAGETQYF.

In its sample, this clone was seen once. The chain is built from TRBV25-1 and TRBJ2-1; 12 bases are shared with TRBD1. The ends lost 8 bases at V and 7 bases at J; junction bases unmatched: 18. Germline loops: CDR1 MGHDK, CDR2 SYGVNS. The CDR3 consists of 18 residues. The CDR3 bases are TGTGCCAGCCGCGGGACAGGGGGCCTCCAGGCGAAATTTAATGAGCAGTTCTTC. It encodes CASRGTGGLQAKFNEQFF.

This chain uses TRBV5-4 with TRBJ1-2; D gene unclear. Trimming pared 3 bases from V and 5 bases from J, leaving 20 bases between. CDR3 length: 16 amino acids. Germline V gene data show CDR1 as SGHNT and CDR2 as YYREEE (reference sequence). CDR3 sequence: CASSSFGRAAVYGYTF. CDR3 sequence (DNA): TGTGCCAGCAGCTCGTTTGGGAGGGCAGCCGTTTATGGCTACACCTTC.

The chain couples TRBV5-4 to TRBJ2-3, with 11 bases aligning to TRBD2. There are 16 residues in the CDR3. Germline CDR1 reads SGHNT; CDR2 reads YYREEE (reference sequence). V trimming: 0 bases; J trimming: 11 bases; junction bases outside the gene matches: 11. The CDR3 region is CASSLGATSGNFGQYF. The DNA of the CDR3 is TGTGCCAGCAGCTTGGGGGCGACTAGCGGGAATTTTGGGCAGTATTTT. Using reference TRBV5-4 and TRBJ2-3 for the parts outside the CDR3, the full variable domain is ETGVTQSPTHLIKTRGQQVTLRCSSQSGHNTVSWYQQALGQGPQFIFQYYREEENGRGNFPPRFSGLQFPNYSSELNVNALELDDSALYLCASSLGATSGNFGQYFGPGTRLTVL.

This clone came up a few times. The chain couples TRBV2 to TRBJ1-1; D is ambiguous. V was trimmed by 8 bases and J by 1 base, leaving 11 bases between them. This CDR3 comprises 13 residues. Germline V CDR1 and CDR2: SNHLY, FYNNEI. This chain's CDR3 is CASCLDKNTEAFF. CDR3 nucleotide sequence: TGTGCCAGCTGCCTCGACAAGAACACTGAAGCTTTCTTT.

The chain is built from TRBV9 and TRBJ2-3, with 9 bases aligning to TRBD1. Germline CDR1 reads SGDLS; CDR2 reads YYNGEE. J was trimmed by 1 base and V by 2 bases; bases with no gene match: 2. This CDR3 comprises 15 residues. The CDR3 loop is CASSVRTGGTDTQYF. In DNA form, the CDR3 reads TGTGCCAGCAGCGTGAGGACAGGGGGCACAGATACGCAGTATTTT.

The table lists this clone with a few counts. The J gene is TRBJ2-2, the V gene TRBV9; D is unresolved. The CDR3 sequence is 12 residues long. The V gene lost 6 bases and the J gene lost 3 bases, with 6 bases spanning the gap. The germline V gene has CDR1 SGDLS and CDR2 YYNGEE. This CDR3 is CASNRYTGELFF. The CDR3 DNA sequence: TGTGCCAGCAACCGGTACACCGGGGAGCTGTTTTTT.

This CDR3 is CASSQRTDMLMFF. For the CDR3, the DNA is TGCGCCAGCAGCCAACGGACTGATATGTTGATGTTTTTT. This chain links TRBV4-1 with TRBJ1-4; no reliable D call. Trimming took off 2 bases at V and 15 bases at J, with 16 bases between the two ends. This CDR3 is 13 amino acids long. CDR1 and CDR2 from the germline V gene are MGHRA and YSYEKL.